The clone carrying this T cell receptor (beta chain) was found a few times. Its antigen is not identified. This record comes from a study of CD8+ T cells in alopecia areata. RNA was isolated and reverse transcribed to cDNA, the sequencing template. Sequenced by immunoSEQ multiplex PCR; TCRdb stores in-frame clones only, minus some. The data show 2,000 to 3,000 clones, around 70% seen once. Study outcomes and limitations: Possibly as an HLA-related effect, TCR sharing across patients appeared less clear than in mice. Lesional scalp, especially alopecia totalis/universalis, showed higher clonality than normal scalp.

Germline-derived CDR1 and CDR2 are PRHDT and FYEKMQ (reference sequence). Trimming took off 0 bases at V and 4 bases at J, with 5 bases between the two ends. This CDR3 is built from 13 residues. V and J are TRBV13 and TRBJ2-3, with unresolved D. This sequence was found in a human donor in good health. Input material: skin. This CDR3 is CASSLGSADTQYF. CDR3 sequence (DNA): TGTGCCAGCAGCTTAGGTTCAGCAGATACGCAGTATTTT.